Below, one TCR beta chain is given with its context. Antigen unknown. This sample was taken from a study of identical twins. General observations from the study: Models underestimated how often monozygotic twins shared out-of-frame TCR alpha.

V lost 1 base and J lost 3, with 7 bases in between. The CDR3 loop spans 13 amino acids. Germline CDR1 reads MNHEY; CDR2 reads SMNVEV (reference sequence). TCRdb re-derived calls from the 5' RACE reads in MiXCR, one entry per CDR3 protein. The sample shows hundreds of thousands of distinct CDR3 sequences, 21% of them seen only once. A further study also used this sample, focusing on T cells expressing NK-cell markers. That study reports: Several experiments added an anti-gamma-delta TCR antibody to sort only alpha-beta TCR T cells. The leading position in the CD3+CD56-NKG2C+ fraction of a few donors also went to these clonotypes.

The sequencing input was PBMCs. This sequence was found in a woman aged 18-29 years in good health. V usage is TRBV27 and J usage is TRBJ2-7; unclear D gene. This chain's CDR3 is CASSLYDGYEQYF. The CDR3 DNA is TGTGCCAGCAGTTTATATGACGGCTACGAGCAGTACTTC.